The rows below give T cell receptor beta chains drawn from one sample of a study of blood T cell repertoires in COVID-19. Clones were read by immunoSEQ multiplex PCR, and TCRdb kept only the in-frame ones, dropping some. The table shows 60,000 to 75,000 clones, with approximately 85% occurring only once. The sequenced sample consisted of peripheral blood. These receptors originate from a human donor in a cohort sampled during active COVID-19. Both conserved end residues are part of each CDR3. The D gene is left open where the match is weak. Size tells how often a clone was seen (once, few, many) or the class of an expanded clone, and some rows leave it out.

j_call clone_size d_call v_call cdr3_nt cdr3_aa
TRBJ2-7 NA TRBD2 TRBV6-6 TGTGCCAGCAGTCGACTAGCGGACCGGGGGCTCTACGAGCAGTACTTC CASSRLADRGLYEQYF
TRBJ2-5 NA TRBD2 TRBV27 TGTGCCAGCAGTTTATCAGTTGGCGGGGGGTTACAAGAGACCCAGTACTTC CASSLSVGGGLQETQYF
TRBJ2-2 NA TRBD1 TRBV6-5 TGTGCCAGCACCCGGGACAGGGAAAACACCGGGGAGCTGTTTTTT CASTRDRENTGELFF
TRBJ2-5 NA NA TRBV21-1 TGTGCCAGCAGCTTGGGAGTGAGCACAAACCAAGAGACCCAGTACTTC CASSLGVSTNQETQYF
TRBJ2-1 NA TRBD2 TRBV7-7 TGTGCCAGCAGCCTAGGACTAGCGAACCACAATGAGCAGTTCTTC CASSLGLANHNEQFF
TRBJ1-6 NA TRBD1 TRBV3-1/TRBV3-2 TGTGCCAGCAGCGACGGGACAGGGAATTCACCCCTCCACTTT CASSDGTGNSPLHF
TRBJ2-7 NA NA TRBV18 TGTGCCAGCTCAAGGGAGGAAAACGAGCAGTACTTC CASSREENEQYF
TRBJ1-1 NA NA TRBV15 TGTGCCACCAGCAGTCGCCCGGGGGGGGGATCGAAAGCTTTCTTT CATSSRPGGGSKAFF
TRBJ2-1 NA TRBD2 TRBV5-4 TGTGCCAGCAGCCCTGCCAGCGGGGGGGCGGGTTGGAATGAGCAGTTCTTC CASSPASGGAGWNEQFF
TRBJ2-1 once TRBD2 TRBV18 TGTGCCAGCTCACGGGTCCTAGCGGGGGGGTTCTACAATGAGCAGTTCTTC CASSRVLAGGFYNEQFF
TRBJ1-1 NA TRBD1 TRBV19 TGTGCCAGTACCCCCGGGACAGGGTACCCTACTGAAGCTTTCTTT CASTPGTGYPTEAFF
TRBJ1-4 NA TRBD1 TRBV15 TGTGCCACCAGCAGAGATGAGTCAGGGGGAAAACTGTTTTTT CATSRDESGGKLFF
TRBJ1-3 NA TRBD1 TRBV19 TGTGCCAGTAGTATATTGGGACAGGGAACAGGAAACACCATATATTTT CASSILGQGTGNTIYF
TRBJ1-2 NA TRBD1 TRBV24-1 TGTGCCACCCACGACAGGGGCTATGGCTACACCTTC CATHDRGYGYTF
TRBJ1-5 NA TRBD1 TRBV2 TGTGCCAGCAACCGGGGGGACAGGGGCGGGCAGCCCCAGCATTTT CASNRGDRGGQPQHF
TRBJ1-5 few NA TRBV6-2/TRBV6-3 TGTGCCAGCAGTTACAGCACAGCACTTCAGCCCCAGCATTTT CASSYSTALQPQHF
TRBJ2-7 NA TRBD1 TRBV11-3 TGTGCCAGCAGCTTAGATCCCGCGGGACAGGGGTCCTACGAGCAGTACTTC CASSLDPAGQGSYEQYF
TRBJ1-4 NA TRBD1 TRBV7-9 TGTGCCAGCAGCTTAGACTCTGAGACAGGGGGTGTTTTT CASSLDSETGGVF
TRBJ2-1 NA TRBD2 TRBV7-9 TGTGCCAGCAGCTTACAGCGGGGGGTTCACAATGAGCAGTTCTTC CASSLQRGVHNEQFF
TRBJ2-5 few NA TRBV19 TGTGCCAGTAGGGTGCAGCCAGGGGAGACCCAGTACTTC CASRVQPGETQYF
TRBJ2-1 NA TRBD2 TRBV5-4 TGTGCCAGCAGCCGTGGGGGGGGGTCCAGCTCCTACAATGAGCAGTTCTTC CASSRGGGSSSYNEQFF
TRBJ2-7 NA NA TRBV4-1 TGCGCCAGCAGCCAAGATAGCGAGCGGACCTCCTACGAGCAGTACTTC CASSQDSERTSYEQYF
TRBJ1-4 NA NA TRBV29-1 TGCAGCGTTGGCCCGGAGGGCGAAAAACTGTTTTTT CSVGPEGEKLFF
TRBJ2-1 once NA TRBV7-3 TGTGCCAGCAGCTATCAATCGACAGTCCCAGCTGAGCAGTTCTTC CASSYQSTVPAEQFF
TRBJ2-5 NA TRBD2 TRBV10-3 TGTGCCATCAGTGATTCAGCGGGGGCGGAGACCCAGTACTTC CAISDSAGAETQYF
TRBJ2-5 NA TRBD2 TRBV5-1 TGCGCCAGCAGCCCCCCGACTAGCGGTATGGAGACCCAGTACTTC CASSPPTSGMETQYF
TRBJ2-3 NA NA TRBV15 TGTGCCACCAGCAGAGATCTGGGCTACACAGATACGCAGTATTTT CATSRDLGYTDTQYF
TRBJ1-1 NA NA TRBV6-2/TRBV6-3 TGTGCCAGCAGTTATTGGCAGGGGATGGCTTTCTTT CASSYWQGMAFF
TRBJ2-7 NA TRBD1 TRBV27 TGTGCCAGCAGTCCGCACCGGGACAGGAGTTCCAACGAGCAGTACTTC CASSPHRDRSSNEQYF
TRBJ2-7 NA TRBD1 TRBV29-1 TGCAGCGTTGAGGAGGACAGGGGGAGCTCCTACGAGCAGTACTTC CSVEEDRGSSYEQYF
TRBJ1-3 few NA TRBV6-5 TGTGCCAGCAGTTACTCACCGGGAGGTTTTGGAAACACCATATATTTT CASSYSPGGFGNTIYF
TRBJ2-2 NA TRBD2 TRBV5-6 TGTGCCAGCAGTTCTCGACTAGCTCCGAACACCGGGGAGCTGTTTTTT CASSSRLAPNTGELFF
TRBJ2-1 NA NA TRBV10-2 TGCGCCAGCAGTGAGGTCCGGCAGGATGAGCAGTTCTTC CASSEVRQDEQFF
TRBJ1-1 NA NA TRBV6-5 TGTGCCAGCAGGACAGTCACTGAAGCTTTCTTT CASRTVTEAFF
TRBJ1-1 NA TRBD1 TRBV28 TGTGCCAGCTTACAGGGGGCGATGAACACTGAAGCTTTCTTT CASLQGAMNTEAFF
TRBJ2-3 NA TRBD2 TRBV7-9 TGTGCCAGCAGCCAACCCTGGAGGCGCGGGGGAAATACGCAGTATTTT CASSQPWRRGGNTQYF
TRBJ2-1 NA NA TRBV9 TGTGCCAGCAGCGTAGGGCCAGGAAGCTCCTACAATGAGCAGTTCTTC CASSVGPGSSYNEQFF
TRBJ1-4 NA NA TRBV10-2 TGCGCCAGCAGCCCCAGGGGTGCTAATGAAAAACTGTTTTTT CASSPRGANEKLFF
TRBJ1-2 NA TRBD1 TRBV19 TGTGCCAGTAGTATAGCGTTGGGACAGGCTCCGGACTATGGCTACACCTTC CASSIALGQAPDYGYTF